Sequencing of this T cell receptor beta chain was carried out in a study of cytomegalovirus exposure and HLA in healthy donors. At the level of the study: Membership in the Caucasian-associated ancestry cluster was found for 75% to 90% of 300 to 400 genotyped donors.

Broader study findings: Most of the TCR beta V segments (in an earlier analysis) were productive either about 90% or about 30% of the time. An observed cluster of highly shared sequence variants was recorded as a likely sequencing artifact. Later analysis reportedly placed an Asian-associated ancestry cluster below the roughly 700-donor mean in N-insertions.

Trimming took 1 base from V and 2 from J; bases not matched to a gene: 8. This CDR3 region has 19 residues. Germline V lookup: CDR1 SGHTA, CDR2 FQGNSA. The PCR employed 60 Vbeta primers together with 13 Jbeta primers. Data came from immunoSEQ multiplex PCR; TCRdb stores just in-frame clones and leaves some out. The sample lists around 63,000 clones; about three quarters were seen once. With regard to this clone: Its target is not known.

The clonotype originates from a man aged 35-49 years in good health and CMV-seronegative. Source material: PBMCs. The chain recombines TRBV7-2 with TRBJ2-2; 12 nucleotides match TRBD2. CDR3 residues: CASSLDRLAGVTNTGELFF. For the CDR3, the DNA is TGTGCCAGCAGCTTAGACCGACTAGCGGGGGTCACTAACACCGGGGAGCTGTTTTTT.